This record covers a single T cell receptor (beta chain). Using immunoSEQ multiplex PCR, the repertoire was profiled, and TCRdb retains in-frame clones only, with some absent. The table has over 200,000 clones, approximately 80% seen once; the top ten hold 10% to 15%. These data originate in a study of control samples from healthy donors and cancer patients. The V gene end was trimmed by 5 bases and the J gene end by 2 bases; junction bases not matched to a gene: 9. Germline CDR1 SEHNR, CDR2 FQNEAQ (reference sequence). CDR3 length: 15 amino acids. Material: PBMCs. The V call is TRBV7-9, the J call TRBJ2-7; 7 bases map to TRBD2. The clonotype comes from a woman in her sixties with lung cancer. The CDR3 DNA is TGTGCCAGCAGCGCCGTAGGAGCGGGACCCTACGAGCAGTACTTC. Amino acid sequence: CASSAVGAGPYEQYF.